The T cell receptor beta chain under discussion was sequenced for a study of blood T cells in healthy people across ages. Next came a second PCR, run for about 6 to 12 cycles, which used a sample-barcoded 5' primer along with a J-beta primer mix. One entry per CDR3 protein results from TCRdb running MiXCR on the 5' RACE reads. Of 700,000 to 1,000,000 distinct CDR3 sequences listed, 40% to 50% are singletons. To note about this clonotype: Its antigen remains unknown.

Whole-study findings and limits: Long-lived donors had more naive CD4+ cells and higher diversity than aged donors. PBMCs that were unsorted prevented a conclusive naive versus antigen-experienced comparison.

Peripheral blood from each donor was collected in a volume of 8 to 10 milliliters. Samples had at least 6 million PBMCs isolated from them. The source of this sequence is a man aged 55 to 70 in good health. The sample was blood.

DNA for the CDR3: TGTGCCAGCAGCGTAGGGTTGGGGAAAGCTTTCTTT. It specifies CASSVGLGKAFF. The V call is TRBV9, the J call TRBJ1-1; D remains ambiguous. Per germline, CDR1 SGDLS and CDR2 YYNGEE. V was trimmed by 0 bases and J by 9 bases, leaving 9 bases between them. CDR3 size: 12 residues. The full variable domain, its missing parts supplied by reference TRBV9 and TRBJ1-1, is DSGVTQTPKHLITATGQRVTLRCSPRSGDLSVYWYQQSLDQGLQFLIQYYNGEERAKGNILERFSAQQFPDLHSELNLSSLELGDSALYFCASSVGLGKAFFGQGTRLTVV.